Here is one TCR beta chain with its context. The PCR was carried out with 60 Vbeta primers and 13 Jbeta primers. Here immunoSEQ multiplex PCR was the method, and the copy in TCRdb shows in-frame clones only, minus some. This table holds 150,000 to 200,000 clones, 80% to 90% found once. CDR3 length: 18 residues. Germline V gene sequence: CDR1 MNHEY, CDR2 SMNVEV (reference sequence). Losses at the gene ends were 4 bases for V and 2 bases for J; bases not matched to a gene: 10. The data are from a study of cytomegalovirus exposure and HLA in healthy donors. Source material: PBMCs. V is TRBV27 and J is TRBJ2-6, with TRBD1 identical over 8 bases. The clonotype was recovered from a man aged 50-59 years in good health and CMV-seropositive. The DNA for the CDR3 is TGTGCCAGCAGTTCCCTCGGGACAGGAGTCCCTGGGGCCAACGTCCTGACTTTC. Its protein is CASSSLGTGVPGANVLTF.